This T cell receptor (beta chain) was profiled in a study of regulatory T cells in long-lasting Graves disease. The authors built TCR beta libraries using iRepertoire HTBI primers and Arm-PCR of CDR3 regions. TCRdb processed the multiplex PCR reads anew with MiXCR; each CDR3 protein has one entry. The sample contains approximately 540,000 distinct CDR3 sequences, more than 10% of which appear only once. This clonotype occurred many times. Germline-derived CDR1 and CDR2 are ENHRY and SYGVKD. The CDR3 loop spans 12 amino acids. The ends were cut back, 0 bases at V and 7 bases at J, with 6 bases in the middle. Time point specified: newly diagnosed GD, antithyroid drugs for less than 3 months. PBMC-extracted RNA yielded the TCR library. These data were also filed under a second study, of T cells in Graves' hyperthyroidism and ophthalmopathy.

Sequencing was performed on peripheral blood mononuclear cells (PBMCs), taken at new diagnosis, from a patient treated with antithyroid drugs. The receptor comes from a woman aged 30 to 39 with Graves disease. The V call is TRBV10-3, the J call TRBJ1-1, with D maybe TRBD1 (6 bases). CDR3 DNA: TGTGCCATCAGTGAGTCGGACAGTGAAGCTTTCTTT. Residues: CAISESDSEAFF.